This T cell receptor beta chain was obtained from a study of blood T cell repertoires in COVID-19. The germline V gene has CDR1 MNHEY and CDR2 SVGEGT. The CDR3 runs 16 residues. The V and J ends lost 2 bases and 2 bases, in that order; junction bases with no gene match: 6. Data came from immunoSEQ multiplex PCR; TCRdb stores just in-frame clones and leaves some out. Among 75,000 to 95,000 clones listed, roughly 85% were seen once. The rearrangement links TRBV6-2 or TRBV6-3 to TRBJ1-1; 9 nucleotides align to TRBD1. The specimen sequenced was peripheral blood. The clonotype comes from a man aged 60-69 years with acute or convalescent COVID-19. DNA for the CDR3: TGTGCCAGCAGTTACGCCCGACAGGGGGTTAACACTGAAGCTTTCTTT. This translates into CASSYARQGVNTEAFF.